The 29 T cell receptor beta chains below come from one sample, sequenced in a study of spatial heterogeneity in lung cancer. Indicated time point: sample taken at primary tumor resection. Extraction of whole RNA from tumor, nontumor lung or frozen PBMC preceded unsorted sequencing. MiXCR was run by TCRdb on the 5' RACE reads, yielding one entry per CDR3 protein. Of about 26,000 distinct CDR3 sequences in the sample, around 13% are singletons; the top ten hold less than 30%. The material was PBMCs, obtained at surgery. All receptors derive from a female donor with early-stage non-small cell lung cancer.

This clonotype is medium-sized (0.01 to 0.1%) by share. The chain couples TRBV11-2 to TRBJ2-7; 7 bases are a match to TRBD1. This CDR3 is 15 amino acids long. CDR1 is SGHAT, CDR2 FQNNGV, per germline. V dropped 0 bases and J dropped 7; count of bases not matched to a gene: 9. DNA of the CDR3: TGTGCCAGCAGCTTAGATAGCATGACAGGGTCAGAGCAGTACGTC. It codes for CASSLDSMTGSEQYV.

In this sample, this clonotype turned up many times. The chain employs TRBV7-2 and TRBJ1-1, with D tentatively TRBD1 (5 bases). Germline CDR1 and CDR2: SGHTA and FQGNSA. The CDR3 is made up of 13 amino acids. The ends were cut back, 5 bases at V and 10 bases at J, with 17 bases in the middle. This CDR3 reads CASSLSGGNVAFF. CDR3 sequence (DNA): TGTGCCAGCAGCCTCAGCGGGGGAAATGTAGCTTTCTTT.

The sample holds many counts of this clonotype. This chain connects TRBV29-1 to TRBJ2-2, with TRBD1 matching 12 bases. The V and J ends lost 3 bases and 7 bases, in that order; junction bases with no gene match: 3. Germline assignment: CDR1 SQVTM and CDR2 ANQGSEA. The CDR3 has 14 amino acids. In DNA, the CDR3 is TGCAGCGTTGAGGGACAGGGGGCTGTCGGGGAGCTGTTTTTT. This encodes CSVEGQGAVGELFF.

This chain uses TRBV7-2 with TRBJ2-1; D call uncertain. V was clipped by 5 bases and J by 3 bases, with 11 bases between them. This CDR3 contains 14 residues. The V gene's germline CDR1 is SGHTA and CDR2 FQGNSA. The CDR3 here is CASSGEHLYNEQFF. The CDR3 DNA is TGTGCCAGCAGCGGGGAACACCTCTACAATGAGCAGTTCTTC.

Ten or more counts support this clonotype. The chain uses TRBV14 and TRBJ2-2; no clear D. The V end lost 4 bases, the J end lost 1 base, and 10 bases lay between the germline ends. Germline assignment: CDR1 SGHDN and CDR2 FVKESK. The CDR3 covers 15 residues. The CDR3 nucleotides are TGTGCCAGCAGCCGCCACGCGATGAACACCGGGGAGCTGTTTTTT. This sequence encodes CASSRHAMNTGELFF.

Worth noting for this clonotype: This may stem from a read error, because a much larger clone lies one nucleotide away. The gene calls are TRBV4-2 and TRBJ1-6; 9 bases are a match to TRBD1. This CDR3 is built from 18 residues. CDR1 and CDR2 from the germline V gene are LGHNA and YNFKEQ. Here the CDR3 DNA reads TGTGCCAGCAGCCAAGATGGTACAGGGGGCTTCTATAATTCACCCTTCCACTTT. Translated, it gives CASSQDGTGGFYNSPFHF.

Many counts were recorded for this clonotype. The CDR3 loop reads CASRTGQGWETQYF. Here the CDR3 DNA reads TGTGCCAGCAGAACGGGACAGGGGTGGGAGACCCAGTACTTC. The chain combines TRBV28 with TRBJ2-5, with 10 nucleotides matching TRBD1. The CDR3 totals 14 residues. With 6 bases clipped from V and 5 bases from J, the junction kept 6 bases outside the gene matches. CDR1 is MDHEN and CDR2 is SYDVKM in the germline V gene.

Many counts were recorded for this clonotype. This sequence joins TRBV6-2 or TRBV6-3 and TRBJ2-7; the D gene could be TRBD1 or TRBD2 (5 bases each). CDR1 and CDR2 from the germline V gene are MNHEY and SVGEGT. The CDR3 spans 11 residues. Trimming pared 2 bases from V and 12 bases from J, leaving 11 bases between. CDR3 sequence: CASSYEGLGYF. The DNA of the CDR3 is TGTGCCAGCAGTTACGAGGGGTTGGGGTACTTC.

This clonotype appeared many times. The rearrangement links TRBV7-9 to TRBJ1-1, with D possibly matching TRBD1 (5 bases). The germline gives CDR1 SEHNR, CDR2 FQNEAQ (reference sequence). The CDR3 covers 11 residues. V lost 4 bases and J 8 bases, leaving 8 bases between the germline ends. The CDR3, as DNA: TGTGCCAGCAGCTCCGGACACGAAGCTTTCTTT. Protein sequence: CASSSGHEAFF.

This clonotype showed up just a few times. V is TRBV25-1 and J is TRBJ2-3; D may be TRBD2 (6 bases). CDR3 length: 16 amino acids. Germline V gene sequence: CDR1 MGHDK, CDR2 SYGVNS. The V and J ends lost 5 bases and 2 bases respectively, with 17 bases between them. In DNA, the CDR3 is TGTGCCAGCAGTCCTTATGGGCGGGGAAACACAGATACGCAGTATTTT. This sequence encodes CASSPYGRGNTDTQYF. Using reference TRBV25-1 and TRBJ2-3 for the parts outside the CDR3, the full variable domain is EADIYQTPRYLVIGTGKKITLECSQTMGHDKMYWYQQDPGMELHLIHYSYGVNSTEKGDLSSESTVSRIRTEHFPLTLESARPSHTSQYLCASSPYGRGNTDTQYFGPGTRLTVL.

The table lists this clonotype with many counts. The chain employs TRBV18 and TRBJ1-5; 8 nucleotides agree with TRBD1. The CDR3 runs 18 residues. Trimming took 3 bases from V and 6 from J; bases not matched to a gene: 16. CDR1 and CDR2 (germline): KGHSH, LQKENI. The CDR3 loop is CASSPTYSGGGGSQPQHF. The CDR3 DNA is TGTGCCAGCTCACCTACATATTCAGGGGGCGGTGGGAGTCAGCCCCAGCATTTT.

Concerning this clonotype: The junction shows a germline mismatch at one end, possibly a read error. V usage is TRBV28 and J usage is TRBJ2-1, with TRBD1 matching 9 bases. The CDR3 covers 14 residues. The germline V gene encodes CDR1 MDHEN and CDR2 SYDVKM. Here the CDR3 reads CASRHGTGLAEPFF. CDR3 DNA sequence: TGTGCCAGCCGCCACGGGACAGGGCTAGCGGAGCCGTTCTTC.

This clonotype was seen many times. V and J are TRBV15 and TRBJ2-3, with a tentative D call TRBD1 (5 bases). CDR1 LNHNV and CDR2 YYDKDF come from the germline V gene (reference sequence). V lost 2 bases and J lost 2, with 11 bases in between. This CDR3 has 15 amino acids. The CDR3 sequence is CATSRNSGNTDTQYF. In DNA form, the CDR3 reads TGTGCCACCAGCAGAAACTCAGGGAACACAGATACGCAGTATTTT.

This clonotype was observed at least ten times. The chain carries TRBV28 and TRBJ2-3; no firm D call. Germline V gives CDR1 MDHEN, CDR2 SYDVKM. V lost 7 bases to trimming and J lost 5 bases, with 7 bases between them. The CDR3 loop spans 11 amino acids. The CDR3 region is CASTSRDTQYF. The CDR3 DNA sequence: TGTGCCAGCACTAGTAGAGATACGCAGTATTTT. Looking up the rest from reference TRBV28 and TRBJ2-3 gives the full variable domain: DVKVTQSSRYLVKRTGEKVFLECVQDMDHENMFWYRQDPGLGLRLIYFSYDVKMKEKGDIPEGYSVSREKKERFSLILESASTNQTSMYLCASTSRDTQYFGPGTRLTVL.

This clonotype was counted at least ten times. This chain joins TRBV9 and TRBJ2-2; D unclear. Germline-derived CDR1 and CDR2 are SGDLS and YYNGEE. The length of the CDR3 is 13 residues. Trimming left V 0 bases short and J 6 bases short, with 6 bases between. This CDR3 reads CASSVGGSGELFF. DNA for the CDR3: TGTGCCAGCAGCGTAGGAGGCTCCGGGGAGCTGTTTTTT. Full variable domain (missing parts from reference TRBV9 and TRBJ2-2): DSGVTQTPKHLITATGQRVTLRCSPRSGDLSVYWYQQSLDQGLQFLIQYYNGEERAKGNILERFSAQQFPDLHSELNLSSLELGDSALYFCASSVGGSGELFFGEGSRLTVL.

This chain joins TRBV4-3 and TRBJ2-2; D possibly corresponds to TRBD1 (6 bases). Germline lookup yields CDR1 LGHNA and CDR2 YSLEER. CDR3 length equals 16 residues. Trimming shortened V by 0 bases and J by 6 bases, and 14 bases separated the two germline ends. Here the CDR3 DNA reads TGCGCCAGCAGCCAAGATCAGGCAGGGGCGGCCGGGGAGCTGTTTTTT. It translates to CASSQDQAGAAGELFF.

This clonotype was seen a few times. V usage is TRBV27 and J usage is TRBJ1-6, with D hard to call. Germline V gene data show CDR1 as MNHEY and CDR2 as SMNVEV (reference sequence). This CDR3 is built from 15 residues. The V end was cut by 2 bases, the J end by 6 bases, with 11 bases between. Here the CDR3 reads CASSLGGNFNSPLHF. The DNA of the CDR3 is TGTGCCAGCAGTTTAGGAGGGAATTTTAATTCACCCCTCCACTTT.

In the case of this clonotype: With a much larger clone just one base away, this may be a read error. V is TRBV6-6 and J is TRBJ1-5; unclear D gene. Germline CDR1 and CDR2: MNHNY and SVGAGI (reference sequence). CDR3 size: 16 residues. CDR3 nucleotide sequence: TGTGCCTGCAGTTACTCTAGCGATTCGAGCAATCAGCCCCAGCATTTT. Translated: CACSYSSDSSNQPQHF.

This clonotype has at least ten counts. This chain links TRBV4-3 with TRBJ2-3; a weak D match, TRBD2 (5 bases). V was cut by 3 bases and J by 2 bases, with 18 bases left in between. This CDR3 comprises 17 residues. The germline V gene encodes CDR1 LGHNA and CDR2 YSLEER. The CDR3 spells CASSQDLAGGPTDTQYF. The CDR3 DNA reads as TGCGCCAGCAGCCAGGATCTAGCTGGCGGTCCCACAGATACGCAGTATTTT.

Many counts were recorded for this clonotype. The chain links TRBV3-1 to TRBJ2-2, with D possibly being TRBD2 (9 bases). The CDR3 is 22 residues long. The V end lost 3 bases, the J end lost 4 bases, and 33 bases lay between the germline ends. CDR1 is LGHDT, CDR2 YNNKEL, per germline (reference sequence). The CDR3, as DNA: TGTGCCAGCAGCCACCCCAGGACAGGGAGACCCTTAGCGGGGGTAATCACCGGGGAGCTGTTTTTT. This sequence encodes CASSHPRTGRPLAGVITGELFF.

This clonotype was counted ten times or more. V usage is TRBV4-1 and J usage is TRBJ2-1; 9 bases are shared with TRBD1. The CDR3 consists of 13 residues. Germline V gene data show CDR1 as MGHRA and CDR2 as YSYEKL. V shed 4 bases and J 9 bases; nucleotides not matched to a gene: 4. CDR3 nucleotide sequence: TGCGCCAGCAGCCGCGGACAGGGGACTGAGCAGTTCTTC. This gives the protein CASSRGQGTEQFF.

The J gene is TRBJ1-6, the V gene TRBV20-1, with 11 bases matching TRBD1. The CDR3 has 15 amino acids. Germline loops: CDR1 DFQATT, CDR2 SNEGSKA (reference sequence). The trim removed 0 bases at V and 7 bases at J, leaving 2 bases unmatched. CDR3 sequence: CSAREGTGGNSPLHF. The CDR3 DNA reads as TGCAGTGCTAGAGAAGGGACAGGGGGGAATTCACCCCTCCACTTT.

The rearrangement uses TRBV29-1 and TRBJ2-3; 8 bases map to TRBD2. With V trimmed by 3 bases and J by 1 base, 0 bases remained unmatched. The CDR3 has 13 amino acids. CDR1 is SQVTM, CDR2 ANQGSEA, per germline. The CDR3 coding sequence is TGCAGCGTTGAGACTAGCGGCACAGATACGCAGTATTTT. Its translation is CSVETSGTDTQYF.

This clonotype has at least ten counts. This chain connects TRBV30 to TRBJ2-6; D might be TRBD1 (8 bases). Germline loops: CDR1 GTSNPN, CDR2 SVGIG (reference sequence). The CDR3 has 18 amino acids. Trimming removed 2 bases from V and 0 bases from J, with 17 bases in between. This CDR3 is CAWSRDRSGNSGANVLTF. In nucleotides, the CDR3 is TGTGCCTGGAGTCGGGACAGGAGCGGGAACTCTGGGGCCAACGTCCTGACTTTC.

This clonotype showed up many times. This chain links TRBV18 with TRBJ2-7; a weak D match, TRBD2 (6 bases). Trimming pared 2 bases from V and 5 bases from J, leaving 16 bases between. Germline values: CDR1 KGHSH, CDR2 LQKENI. CDR3 length: 15 amino acids. The CDR3 sequence: CASSPLVSGVNEQYF. The CDR3 DNA reads TGTGCCAGCTCACCATTGGTTTCGGGAGTGAACGAGCAGTACTTC.

This clonotype was counted ten times or more. This chain connects TRBV7-9 to TRBJ2-2; D gene uncertain. Germline lookup yields CDR1 SEHNR and CDR2 FQNEAQ (reference sequence). Trimming cost V 4 bases and J 5 bases, with 5 bases left between them. This CDR3 is 12 amino acids long. DNA of the CDR3: TGTGCCAGCAGCTCTCCAACCGGGGAGCTGTTTTTT. It specifies CASSSPTGELFF.

This clonotype has ten or more counts. The rearrangement joins TRBV7-9 to TRBJ2-5, with D possibly being TRBD1 (6 bases). V lost 6 bases and J lost 0, with 8 bases in between. This CDR3 is built from 13 residues. In germline, CDR1 is SEHNR, CDR2 FQNEAQ (reference sequence). The CDR3 reads CASRQGNQETQYF. CDR3 in DNA: TGTGCCAGCAGACAGGGTAACCAAGAGACCCAGTACTTC.

This clonotype came up many times. The V and J genes are TRBV23-1 and TRBJ2-7, with 7 bases matching TRBD1. TRBV23-1 is classed as an ORF, of uncertain function. The V and J ends lost 3 bases and 5 bases, in that order; junction bases with no gene match: 10. The CDR3 extends over 15 amino acids. In nucleotides, the CDR3 is TGCGCCAGCAGTCACAAGGCAGGGGGATCCCACGAGCAGTACGTC. Protein sequence: CASSHKAGGSHEQYV.

This clonotype was recorded once. J is TRBJ2-1 and V is TRBV7-9, with D possibly TRBD1 on 5 matching bases. V was pared by 4 bases and J by 6 bases, with 16 bases between. The germline V gene encodes CDR1 SEHNR and CDR2 FQNEAQ (reference sequence). The CDR3 runs to 15 residues. The CDR3 DNA is TGTGCCAGCAGCTATGACAGACGCCAAGGCAATGAGCAGTTCTTC. Encoded protein: CASSYDRRQGNEQFF.